This T cell receptor beta chain was found in a study of T cell repertoires in cytomegalovirus infection (dated 2019 in TCRdb). Background on the whole study: The HLA type of each donor mattered for the analysis, because public TCR beta signatures pointed to carriage of CMV infection along with the matching HLA type.

The CDR3 starts with the cysteine, ends with the phenylalanine, and has 14 residues. The retained sequence is limited to the CDR3, 42 bases, with the frame set at the first base. CDR1 and CDR2 are read off the germline V gene as SGHTA and FQGNSA. V lost 5 bases and J lost 4 bases, and the count of bases not matched to a germline gene is 4. This clonotype appeared many times. What this receptor recognizes is not known. Base-call qualities are not available, and no considerably larger clone is one nucleotide away. The research as a whole found: In both this cohort and an independent roughly 330-donor cohort, the cumulative frequency of public TCR beta family members distinguished carriers of CMV infection plus the relevant HLA type. The ex vivo response was dominated by HLA-C-restricted CMV-specific TCR beta clonotypes, which also provided the single most frequent clonotype in two of eight donors.

The instrument given in TCRdb is Illumina HiSeq 1500. The public reads were run again by TCRdb, first through fastp at Q25 and then through MiXCR, and only productive beta chains were kept. Rows with a matching CDR3 protein are joined into one entry that keeps the most common DNA and genes. The sample table holds 150,000 to 200,000 distinct CDR3 sequences, of which nearly 9.5% were seen once. The ten largest clones add up to about 4.6% of the sample. The sequence is built from TRBV7-2 and TRBJ2-2; 7 bases in between match TRBD2. Sequences were obtained from PBMCs. The source of this sequence is a human donor in good health (CMV status not recorded). Some clones in this sample may be carry-over from other donors' samples. This receptor carries the CDR3 CASSALAVTGELFF. Here is the DNA: TGTGCCAGCAGCGCTCTAGCGGTCACCGGGGAGCTGTTTTTT.